The TCR beta chain under discussion was sequenced for a study of T cell changes during pregnancy in multiple sclerosis. Clones were sequenced by immunoSEQ multiplex PCR, and TCRdb holds only the in-frame ones, with some missing. Counted here are 45,000 to 55,000 clones, about 90% occurring once; the ten biggest clones make up roughly 2%. From germline, CDR1 is ENHRY and CDR2 SYGVKD. The CDR3 length is 14 residues. The ends were cut back, 8 bases at V and 3 bases at J, with 16 bases in the middle. The origin of this receptor is a female donor with multiple sclerosis, enrolled in a pregnancy study. This chain uses TRBV10-3 with TRBJ1-1; TRBD1 might be the D (5 bases). This sample comprised peripheral blood, obtained in the first trimester of pregnancy. CDR3: CAIVKSREDTEAFF. CDR3 DNA sequence: TGTGCCATCGTTAAAAGCAGGGAGGACACTGAAGCTTTCTTT.